The subject of this entry is one TCR beta chain. Its antigen is unidentified. The investigators reverse transcribed all of the isolated RNA, so they sequenced expressed TCRB transcripts. The assay was immunoSEQ multiplex PCR, and TCRdb's table has in-frame clones only and misses some. The sample lists a few hundred thousand clones, more than 13% occurring once. J was trimmed by 3 bases and V by 4 bases; bases with no gene match: 4. This CDR3 region has 14 residues. CDR1 SGHRS and CDR2 YFSETQ come from the germline V gene. This entry comes from a study of beta chain features in type 1 diabetes. The study, taken as a whole, reports: PCR might favor shorter templates, equally in patients and controls. Whether TCRB rearrangement is influenced by HLA type went unresolved here. For Type 1 diabetes patients, all four CD4+ subsets carried TCRB CDR3s that were moderately but significantly shorter.

This chain joins TRBV5-1 and TRBJ1-2, with 9 bases lining up with TRBD1. The TCR originated in a young woman in good health. The specimen sequenced was naive CD4+ T cells from blood. The CDR3 protein is CASSKQGADYGYTF. The CDR3, as DNA: TGCGCCAGCAGCAAACAGGGGGCGGACTATGGCTACACCTTC.